This paragraph covers one T cell receptor (beta chain) sequence. UMI-labeled 5' RACE was the method by which TCR beta libraries were made. TCRdb reanalyzed the 5' RACE reads and collapses them to one entry per CDR3 protein, without DNA. This sample's table reports thousands of distinct CDR3 sequences. This sample is drawn from a study of human CD8 memory T cell subsets. Germline V gene sequence: CDR1 WSHSY, CDR2 SAAADI. This CDR3 is built from 14 residues. The chain carries TRBV10-2 and TRBJ2-2; TCRdb gives TRBD1 as the D gene, but with no DNA this cannot be confirmed. What was sequenced was CD8+ T cells from PBMCs. The TCR sequence derives from a human donor in good health. CDR3 in amino acids: CASSEGTGGGELFF.